This T cell receptor (beta chain) was identified in a study of molecular identifiers for immune sequencing clone quantification. Findings and limits, study-wide: Clones that exceeded 20 RNA copies held over 98% of effector molecules, yet under 1% in naive cells.

The CDR3 covers 14 residues. With respect to this clonotype: Its antigen remains unknown. This may be a read error: a much more frequent sequence differs by one nucleotide.

TCRdb recomputed calls from the PCR reads with MiXCR, one row per CDR3 protein. This sample yields approximately 630,000 distinct CDR3 sequences, of which around 25% are seen a single time; 0.75% to 0.8% belongs to the top ten. The sequencing sample was made of naive CD8+ T cells from blood, with Jurkat cell RNA spiked in. Subset here: FACS-sorted CD8+CD4-CCR7+CD45RA+ naive T cells. The rearrangement joins TRBV5-3 to TRBJ1-1; 10 bases align to TRBD1. TRBV5-3 is an open reading frame whose function is uncertain. The TCR comes from a human donor in good health. Some libraries in this study had Jurkat cell RNA spiked in. CDR3 sequence: CASSEGQGLTEASF. The DNA for the CDR3 is TGTGCCAGCAGCGAGGGACAGGGGCTCACTGAAGCTTCCTTT.